One sample yielded the 30 T cell receptor beta chains listed below, sequenced in a study of blood T cell repertoires in COVID-19. TCRdb's copy holds only in-frame clones and misses some; the assay was immunoSEQ multiplex PCR. Of more than 250,000 clones detected, about four fifths appear once; the ten largest clones hold 5%. Material: PBMCs or T cells enriched from blood (not recorded which). All receptors derive from a man in his forties who had been exposed to COVID-19.

This clone was observed a few times. CDR3 nucleotide sequence: TGTGCCAGCTCACCATTTGAGGGCTCATATAGCAATCAGCCCCAGCATTTT. This sequence encodes CASSPFEGSYSNQPQHF. The gene calls are TRBV18 and TRBJ1-5, with D uncertain. The ends were cut back, 2 bases at V and 0 bases at J, with 14 bases in the middle. Germline CDR1 KGHSH, CDR2 LQKENI. CDR3 length equals 17 residues.

The V gene is TRBV30, the J gene TRBJ1-1, with D possibly being TRBD1 (6 bases). The CDR3 runs to 13 residues. Trimming pared 4 bases from V and 8 bases from J, leaving 17 bases between. The germline CDR1 and CDR2 sequences are GTSNPN and SVGIG (reference sequence). The CDR3 spells CAWTKGGLSEAFF. Here the CDR3 DNA reads TGTGCCTGGACTAAAGGGGGTCTCTCAGAAGCTTTCTTT. Using reference TRBV30 and TRBJ1-1 for the parts outside the CDR3, the full variable domain is SQTIHQWPATLVQPVGSPLSLECTVEGTSNPNLYWYRQAAGRGLQLLFYSVGIGQISSEVPQNLSASRPQDRQFILSSKKLLLSDSGFYLCAWTKGGLSEAFFGQGTRLTVV.

The rearrangement links TRBV19 to TRBJ2-1; 12 bases map to TRBD2. The CDR3 is made up of 15 amino acids. Trimming at V came to 3 bases and at J to 6 bases, leaving 3 bases not matched to a gene. Germline CDR1 and CDR2: LNHDA and SQIVND (reference sequence). The chain's CDR3 is CASSIGLAGLNEQFF. The CDR3 DNA is TGTGCCAGTAGTATTGGACTAGCGGGACTCAATGAGCAGTTCTTC.

V is TRBV6-5 and J is TRBJ2-7; D might be TRBD2 (5 bases). The V and J ends lost 6 bases and 6 bases respectively, with 12 bases between them. Germline lookup yields CDR1 MNHEY and CDR2 SVGAGI. There are 12 residues in the CDR3. The CDR3 sequence: CASSPPGSEQYF. The CDR3 DNA reads TGTGCCAGCAGCCCCCCGGGATCCGAGCAGTACTTC.

This clone was picked up a small number of times. The chain joins TRBV25-1 to TRBJ1-1, with a tentative D call TRBD1 (5 bases). CDR3 length: 14 residues. The germline CDR1 and CDR2 sequences are MGHDK and SYGVNS. Trimming removed 4 bases from V and 3 bases from J, with 12 bases in between. CDR3 region: CASSGGGKYTEAFF. CDR3 sequence (DNA): TGTGCCAGCAGTGGTGGGGGGAAGTACACTGAAGCTTTCTTT.

The chain couples TRBV20-1 to TRBJ2-7; D gene uncertain. The CDR3 has 10 amino acids. Trimming shortened V by 4 bases and J by 4 bases, and 5 bases separated the two germline ends. Germline V gene data show CDR1 as DFQATT and CDR2 as SNEGSKA (reference sequence). The CDR3 protein is CSATKYEQYF. CDR3 DNA: TGCAGTGCTACCAAATACGAGCAGTACTTC.

V is TRBV15 and J is TRBJ2-3, with D uncertain. The CDR3 consists of 17 residues. Trimming took 0 bases from V and 0 from J, leaving 13 bases between them. The germline gives CDR1 LNHNV, CDR2 YYDKDF (reference sequence). The CDR3 DNA reads as TGTGCCACCAGCAGAGATCTCTACCCATCTAGCACAGATACGCAGTATTTT. Amino acids: CATSRDLYPSSTDTQYF.

V usage is TRBV2 and J usage is TRBJ1-3, with D possibly TRBD1 on 6 matching bases. The CDR3 extends over 13 amino acids. V was trimmed by 11 bases and J by 3 bases, leaving 14 bases between them. Germline CDR1 is SNHLY and CDR2 is FYNNEI. The chain's CDR3 is CACPGGFGNTIYF. The CDR3 DNA reads TGTGCCTGCCCTGGGGGCTTTGGAAACACCATATATTTT.

The V call is TRBV6-5, the J call TRBJ2-1; 7 bases line up with TRBD1. Germline CDR1 reads MNHEY; CDR2 reads SVGAGI. The ends lost 6 bases at V and 5 bases at J; junction bases unmatched: 10. The CDR3 consists of 15 residues. The DNA of the CDR3 is TGTGCCAGCAGCCCAATCCGGACAGGAGACAATGAGCAGTTCTTC. Translated, it gives CASSPIRTGDNEQFF.

The chain is built from TRBV18 and TRBJ2-3; D unclear. This CDR3 spans 15 amino acids. Trimming took off 0 bases at V and 3 bases at J, with 10 bases between the two ends. CDR1 is KGHSH, CDR2 LQKENI, per germline. The CDR3 loop is CASSPPPPPTDTQYF. The CDR3 bases are TGTGCCAGCTCACCACCCCCCCCTCCGACAGATACGCAGTATTTT.

V is TRBV4-1 and J is TRBJ1-2; D unclear. CDR1 MGHRA and CDR2 YSYEKL come from the germline V gene. CDR3 length equals 15 residues. V was trimmed by 4 bases and J by 0 bases, leaving 12 bases between them. CDR3 in amino acids: CASSPTIGANYGYTF. In DNA form, the CDR3 reads TGCGCCAGCAGCCCGACTATTGGAGCTAACTATGGCTACACCTTC.

V is TRBV5-1 and J is TRBJ1-5; D remains unclear. The CDR3 runs to 15 residues. V was shortened by 0 bases and J by 4 bases, with 11 bases between the two germline ends. CDR1 SGHRS and CDR2 YFSETQ come from the germline V gene. CDR3 region: CASSLAGKGNQPQHF. For the CDR3, the DNA is TGCGCCAGCAGCTTGGCCGGGAAAGGGAATCAGCCCCAGCATTTT.

The chain couples TRBV19 to TRBJ1-5; 12 bases line up with TRBD1. CDR3 length equals 17 residues. CDR1 LNHDA and CDR2 SQIVND come from the germline V gene (reference sequence). Losses at the gene ends were 5 bases for V and 2 bases for J; bases not matched to a gene: 7. CDR3 nucleotides: TGTGCCAGTAGTCCCCGGGACAGGGGGCTGGGCAATCAGCCCCAGCATTTT. It is translated as CASSPRDRGLGNQPQHF.

This rearrangement joins TRBV9 to TRBJ2-3; possibly TRBD1 for D (6 bases). Per germline, CDR1 SGDLS and CDR2 YYNGEE. V was trimmed by 4 bases and J by 2 bases, leaving 14 bases between them. The CDR3 extends over 15 amino acids. The CDR3 DNA follows: TGTGCCAGCAGCTCCAACCAGGGGTACACAGATACGCAGTATTTT. Protein: CASSSNQGYTDTQYF. The full variable domain, completed using reference TRBV9 and TRBJ2-3, is DSGVTQTPKHLITATGQRVTLRCSPRSGDLSVYWYQQSLDQGLQFLIQYYNGEERAKGNILERFSAQQFPDLHSELNLSSLELGDSALYFCASSSNQGYTDTQYFGPGTRLTVL.

The rearrangement joins TRBV5-1 to TRBJ2-3; D gene ambiguous. Trimming removed 2 bases from V and 4 bases from J, with 14 bases in between. The length of the CDR3 is 15 residues. Germline CDR1 and CDR2: SGHRS and YFSETQ. Here the CDR3 DNA reads TGCGCCAGCAGCTTTCCAGCAGGTCGGTCAGATACGCAGTATTTT. Translating it yields CASSFPAGRSDTQYF.

The J gene is TRBJ2-1, the V gene TRBV2, with 10 bases aligning to TRBD2. After removal of 1 base from V and 5 bases from J, the junction contained 2 bases not matched to a gene. CDR3 length: 15 amino acids. Per the germline V gene, CDR1 is SNHLY and CDR2 is FYNNEI. CDR3 nucleotides: TGTGCCAGCAGTGAAGGGGGACTAGCGAACAATGAGCAGTTCTTC. It codes for CASSEGGLANNEQFF.

This clone rates as medium-sized (0.01 to 0.1%). The chain has TRBV7-3 and TRBJ1-6; no clear D. The CDR3 runs to 13 residues. Between the trimmed V and J ends, which lost 2 bases and 5 bases, there was a span of 4 bases. The germline gives CDR1 SGHTA, CDR2 FQGTGA. This chain's CDR3 is CASSLQNNSPLHF. The CDR3 bases are TGTGCCAGCAGCTTACAAAATAATTCACCCCTCCACTTT.

The J gene is TRBJ2-7, the V gene TRBV10-3; 9 bases fit TRBD2. J gave up 1 base and V 8 bases, and 6 bases lay outside the gene matches. This CDR3 contains 14 residues. Germline V lookup: CDR1 ENHRY, CDR2 SYGVKD. DNA for the CDR3: TGTGCCATCTCAGGTAGCGGGAGTTCCTACGAGCAGTACTTC. This codes for CAISGSGSSYEQYF.

This clone was recorded a few times. This rearrangement joins TRBV7-9 to TRBJ1-4, with 7 positions matching TRBD1. Germline CDR1 is SEHNR and CDR2 is FQNEAQ (reference sequence). The CDR3 runs to 14 residues. The ends lost 4 bases at V and 7 bases at J; junction bases unmatched: 6. The CDR3 DNA reads as TGTGCCAGCAGCTCCACCGACAGGGTTGAAAAACTGTTTTTT. Its protein product is CASSSTDRVEKLFF.

The sample holds a few counts of this clone. The rearrangement joins TRBV19 to TRBJ2-3, with 8 bases aligning to TRBD1. The CDR3 covers 15 residues. In germline, CDR1 is LNHDA, CDR2 SQIVND (reference sequence). Trimming took 6 bases from V and 0 from J; bases not matched to a gene: 5. CDR3 DNA: TGTGCCAGTAGCTCGGACAGGGCTAGCACAGATACGCAGTATTTT. Translation: CASSSDRASTDTQYF. The full variable domain, in which reference TRBV19 and TRBJ2-3 provide the parts outside the CDR3, is DGGITQSPKYLFRKEGQNVTLSCEQNLNHDAMYWYRQDPGQGLRLIYYSQIVNDFQKGDIAEGYSVSREKKESFPLTVTSAQKNPTAFYLCASSSDRASTDTQYFGPGTRLTVL.

The chain links TRBV7-9 to TRBJ1-3; the match to TRBD1 covers 7 bases. Germline trimming cut 2 bases from V and 3 bases from J; bases unmatched to any gene: 16. This CDR3 comprises 19 residues. The germline V gene has CDR1 SEHNR and CDR2 FQNEAQ (reference sequence). The CDR3 loop reads CASSLSFGYRGHSGNTIYF. For the CDR3, the DNA is TGTGCCAGCAGCTTAAGCTTCGGTTACAGGGGACATAGTGGAAACACCATATATTTT.

The chain is built from TRBV9 and TRBJ2-1; a weak D match, TRBD2 (6 bases). CDR1 SGDLS and CDR2 YYNGEE come from the germline V gene. The CDR3 contains 21 residues. V was cut by 4 bases and J by 0 bases, with 29 bases left in between. This CDR3 is CASSSSRGGALPLSSYNEQFF. The CDR3 DNA is TGTGCCAGCAGCTCCAGTAGGGGAGGCGCACTCCCTTTGAGCTCCTACAATGAGCAGTTCTTC. The whole variable domain, remainder taken from reference TRBV9 and TRBJ2-1, is DSGVTQTPKHLITATGQRVTLRCSPRSGDLSVYWYQQSLDQGLQFLIQYYNGEERAKGNILERFSAQQFPDLHSELNLSSLELGDSALYFCASSSSRGGALPLSSYNEQFFGPGTRLTVL.

This clone was observed a handful of times. This rearrangement joins TRBV6-4 to TRBJ2-1; 8 bases align to TRBD2. There are 18 residues in the CDR3. J lost 2 bases, V lost 5 bases, and 14 bases had no gene match. The germline CDR1 and CDR2 sequences are MRHNA and SNTAGT. The CDR3 nucleotides are TGTGCCAGCAGTCGTTCCCCCATGACTAGCGCCACCTACAATGAGCAGTTCTTC. It translates to CASSRSPMTSATYNEQFF.

The chain employs TRBV5-5 and TRBJ1-1; no reliable D call. The CDR3 sequence is 16 residues long. V dropped 1 base and J dropped 5 bases, with 18 bases sitting between them. Germline V gene data show CDR1 as SGHKS and CDR2 as YYEKEE (reference sequence). DNA for the CDR3: TGTGCCAGCAGCTTGTCATTGTCCCAGCCGGGAACTGAAGCTTTCTTT. Its protein product is CASSLSLSQPGTEAFF.

There are a few counts of this clone. This CDR3 is CASSTRTGGPYIGDNEQFF. The CDR3 nucleotides are TGTGCCAGCAGCACCCGGACAGGGGGCCCATATATCGGAGACAATGAGCAGTTCTTC. This rearrangement joins TRBV5-5 to TRBJ2-1; 11 positions match TRBD1. Germline CDR1 is SGHKS and CDR2 is YYEKEE (reference sequence). This CDR3 comprises 19 residues. With V trimmed by 4 bases and J by 5 bases, 17 bases remained unmatched.

The chain couples TRBV30 to TRBJ2-7; D possibly corresponds to TRBD1 (7 bases). V lost 0 bases to trimming and J lost 5 bases, with 11 bases between them. CDR1 GTSNPN and CDR2 SVGIG come from the germline V gene (reference sequence). CDR3 size: 13 residues. The DNA of the CDR3 is TGTGCCTGGAGTGTCCAGGGGGGAAACGAGCAGTACTTC. This sequence encodes CAWSVQGGNEQYF.

The V call is TRBV6-1, the J call TRBJ2-6, with D unclear. With 4 bases removed from V and 0 bases from J, the gap between germline ends came to 10 bases. This CDR3 contains 16 residues. Germline CDR1 is MNHNS and CDR2 is SASEGT. CDR3 sequence reads: CASSGRVSSGANVLTF. The CDR3 DNA sequence: TGTGCCAGCAGTGGACGGGTTAGCTCTGGGGCCAACGTCCTGACTTTC.

The chain combines TRBV28 with TRBJ2-2; no clear D. From germline, CDR1 is MDHEN and CDR2 SYDVKM. CDR3 length: 12 amino acids. Trimming took 1 base from V and 5 from J, leaving 2 bases between them. In DNA, the CDR3 is TGTGCCAGCAGTTTATCGACCGGGGAGCTGTTTTTT. Translating gives CASSLSTGELFF. The variable domain in full, with the rest retrieved from reference TRBV28 and TRBJ2-2, is DVKVTQSSRYLVKRTGEKVFLECVQDMDHENMFWYRQDPGLGLRLIYFSYDVKMKEKGDIPEGYSVSREKKERFSLILESASTNQTSMYLCASSLSTGELFFGEGSRLTVL.

The CDR3 loop reads CASSFAGSGLSGTETQYF. The CDR3 DNA reads TGTGCCAGCAGCTTCGCAGGTTCAGGCCTCTCGGGAACAGAGACCCAGTACTTC. The rearrangement uses TRBV7-9 and TRBJ2-5; a weak D match, TRBD2 (5 bases). The CDR3 length is 18 residues. Germline V gene sequence: CDR1 SEHNR, CDR2 FQNEAQ (reference sequence). V was cut by 3 bases and J by 4 bases, with 24 bases left in between.

The chain couples TRBV2 to TRBJ1-1, with 7 positions matching TRBD1. Germline CDR1 SNHLY, CDR2 FYNNEI. J gave up 4 bases and V 8 bases, and 4 bases lay outside the gene matches. This CDR3 region has 12 residues. Here the CDR3 DNA reads TGTGCCAGCTTTCAGGGGGGCACTGAAGCTTTCTTT. Translating gives CASFQGGTEAFF.